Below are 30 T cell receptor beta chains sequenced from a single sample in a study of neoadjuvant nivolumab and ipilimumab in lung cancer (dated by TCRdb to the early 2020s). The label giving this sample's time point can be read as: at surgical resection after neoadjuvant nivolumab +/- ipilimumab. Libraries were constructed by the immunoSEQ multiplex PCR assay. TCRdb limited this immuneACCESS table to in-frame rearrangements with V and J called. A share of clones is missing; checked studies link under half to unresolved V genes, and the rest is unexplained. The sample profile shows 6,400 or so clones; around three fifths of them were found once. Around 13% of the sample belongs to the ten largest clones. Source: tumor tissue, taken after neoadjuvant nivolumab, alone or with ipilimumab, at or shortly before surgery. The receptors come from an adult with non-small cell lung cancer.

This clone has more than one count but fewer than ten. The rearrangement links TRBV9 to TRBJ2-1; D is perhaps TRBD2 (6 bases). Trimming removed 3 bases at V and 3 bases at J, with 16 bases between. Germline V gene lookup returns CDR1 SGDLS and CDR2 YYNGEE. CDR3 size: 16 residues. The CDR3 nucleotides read TGTGCCAGCAGCGCCCGATTAGCGGAGCGCTACAATGAGCAGTTCTTC. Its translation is CASSARLAERYNEQFF. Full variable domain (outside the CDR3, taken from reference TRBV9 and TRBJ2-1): DSGVTQTPKHLITATGQRVTLRCSPRSGDLSVYWYQQSLDQGLQFLIQYYNGEERAKGNILERFSAQQFPDLHSELNLSSLELGDSALYFCASSARLAERYNEQFFGPGTRLTVL.

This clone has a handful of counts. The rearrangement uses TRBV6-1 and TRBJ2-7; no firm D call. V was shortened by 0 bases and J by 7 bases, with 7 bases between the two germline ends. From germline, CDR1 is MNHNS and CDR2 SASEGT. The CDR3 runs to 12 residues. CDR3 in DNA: TGTGCCAGCAGTGAAGCGCTTTGGGAGCAGTACTTC. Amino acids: CASSEALWEQYF.

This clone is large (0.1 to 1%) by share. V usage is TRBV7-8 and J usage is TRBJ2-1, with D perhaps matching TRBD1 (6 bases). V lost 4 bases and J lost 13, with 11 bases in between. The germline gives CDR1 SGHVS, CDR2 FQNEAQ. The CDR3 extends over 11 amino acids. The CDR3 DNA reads TGTGCCAGCAGCTCTACAGGGACCCAGTTCTTC. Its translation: CASSSTGTQFF.

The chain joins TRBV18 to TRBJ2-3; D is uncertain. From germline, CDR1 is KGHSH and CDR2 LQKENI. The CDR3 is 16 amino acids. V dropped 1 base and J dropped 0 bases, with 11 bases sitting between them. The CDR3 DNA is TGTGCCAGCTCACCACAAGGCAGAACTAGCACAGATACGCAGTATTTT. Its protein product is CASSPQGRTSTDTQYF. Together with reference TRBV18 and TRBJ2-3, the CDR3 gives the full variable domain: NAGVMQNPRHLVRRRGQEARLRCSPMKGHSHVYWYRQLPEEGLKFMVYLQKENIIDESGMPKERFSAEFPKEGPSILRIQQVVRGDSAAYFCASSPQGRTSTDTQYFGPGTRLTVL.

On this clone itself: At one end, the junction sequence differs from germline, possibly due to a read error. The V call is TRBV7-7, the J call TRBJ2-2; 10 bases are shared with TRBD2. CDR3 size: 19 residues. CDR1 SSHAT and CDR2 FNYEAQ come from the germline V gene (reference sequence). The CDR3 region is CASIKVDGSSGRPTGELFF. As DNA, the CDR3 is TGTGCTAGCATCAAAGTAGATGGGTCTAGCGGGAGACCCACCGGGGAGCTGTTTTTT.

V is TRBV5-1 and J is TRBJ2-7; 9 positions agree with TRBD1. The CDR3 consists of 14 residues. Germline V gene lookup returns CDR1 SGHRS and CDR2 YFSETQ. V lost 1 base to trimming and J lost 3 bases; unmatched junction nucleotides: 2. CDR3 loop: CASSLSGQGYEQYF. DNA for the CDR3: TGCGCCAGCAGCTTGTCGGGACAGGGCTACGAGCAGTACTTC.

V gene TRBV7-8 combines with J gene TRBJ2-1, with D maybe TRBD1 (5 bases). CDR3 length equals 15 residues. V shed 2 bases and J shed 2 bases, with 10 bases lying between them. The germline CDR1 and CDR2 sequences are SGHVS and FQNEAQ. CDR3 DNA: TGTGCCAGCAGCTTACGGACAATTACCTACAATGAGCAGTTCTTC. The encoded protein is CASSLRTITYNEQFF.

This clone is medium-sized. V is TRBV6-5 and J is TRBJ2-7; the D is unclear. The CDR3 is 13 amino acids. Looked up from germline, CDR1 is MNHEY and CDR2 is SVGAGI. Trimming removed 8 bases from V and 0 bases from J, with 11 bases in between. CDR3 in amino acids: CASGMGHSYEQYF. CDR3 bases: TGTGCCAGCGGGATGGGCCACTCCTACGAGCAGTACTTC.

The CDR3 nucleotides are TGTGCCAGCAGCTCCGTAAGTGAGCAGTTCTTC. Protein product: CASSSVSEQFF. This chain links TRBV7-9 with TRBJ2-1; no reliable D call. Germline V gene sequence: CDR1 SEHNR, CDR2 FQNEAQ (reference sequence). The germline V and J ends were trimmed by 4 bases and 9 bases, with 7 bases remaining between them. The CDR3 loop spans 11 amino acids.

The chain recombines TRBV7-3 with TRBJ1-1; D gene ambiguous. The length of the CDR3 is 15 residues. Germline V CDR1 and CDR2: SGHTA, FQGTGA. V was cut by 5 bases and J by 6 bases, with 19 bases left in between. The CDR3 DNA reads TGTGCCAGCAGCCCCGGTGGTCCGGGTGCTGCTGAAGCTTTCTTT. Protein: CASSPGGPGAAEAFF.

CDR3 residues: CASSGGLAGNGYNEQFF. The CDR3 bases are TGCGCCAGCAGCGGGGGACTAGCGGGAAACGGCTACAATGAGCAGTTCTTC. The chain carries TRBV5-1 and TRBJ2-1; 13 bases are a match to TRBD2. The CDR3 sequence is 17 residues long. Unmatched junction bases numbered 7, after V lost 4 bases and J lost 3 bases. CDR1 and CDR2 from the germline V gene are SGHRS and YFSETQ. The entire variable domain, with the rest obtained from reference TRBV5-1 and TRBJ2-1, is as follows: KAGVTQTPRYLIKTRGQQVTLSCSPISGHRSVSWYQQTPGQGLQFLFEYFSETQRNKGNFPGRFSGRQFSNSRSEMNVSTLELGDSALYLCASSGGLAGNGYNEQFFGPGTRLTVL.

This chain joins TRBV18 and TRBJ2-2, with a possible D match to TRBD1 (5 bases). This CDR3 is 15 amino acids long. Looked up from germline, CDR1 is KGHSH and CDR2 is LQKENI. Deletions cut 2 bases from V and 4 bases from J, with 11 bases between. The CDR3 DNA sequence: TGTGCCAGCTCACCAAGGGGTCAGGGCACCGGGGAGCTGTTTTTT. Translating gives CASSPRGQGTGELFF.

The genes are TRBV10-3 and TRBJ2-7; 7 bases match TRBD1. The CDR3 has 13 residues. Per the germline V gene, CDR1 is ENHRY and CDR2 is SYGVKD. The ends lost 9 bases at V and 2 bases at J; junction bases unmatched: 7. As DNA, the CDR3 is TGTGCCATTACTTGGGACAGCACCTACGAGCAGTACTTC. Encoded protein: CAITWDSTYEQYF.

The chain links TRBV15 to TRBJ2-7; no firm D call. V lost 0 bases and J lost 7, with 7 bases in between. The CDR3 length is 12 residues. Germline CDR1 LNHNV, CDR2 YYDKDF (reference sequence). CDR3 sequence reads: CATSRDLREQYF. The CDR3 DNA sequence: TGTGCCACCAGCAGAGATCTTAGAGAGCAGTACTTC.

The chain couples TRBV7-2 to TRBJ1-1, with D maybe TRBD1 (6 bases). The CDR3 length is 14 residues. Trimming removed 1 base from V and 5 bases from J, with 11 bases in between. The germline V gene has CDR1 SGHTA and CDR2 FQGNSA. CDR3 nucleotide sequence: TGTGCCAGCAGCTTAGTGGCCAGGGGAACTGAAGCTTTCTTT. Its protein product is CASSLVARGTEAFF.

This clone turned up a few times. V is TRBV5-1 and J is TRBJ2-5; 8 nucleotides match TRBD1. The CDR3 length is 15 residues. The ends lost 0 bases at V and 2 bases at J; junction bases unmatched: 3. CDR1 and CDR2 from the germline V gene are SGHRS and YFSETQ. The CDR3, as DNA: TGCGCCAGCAGCTTGGCCGGGACAGGACAAGAGACCCAGTACTTC. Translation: CASSLAGTGQETQYF.

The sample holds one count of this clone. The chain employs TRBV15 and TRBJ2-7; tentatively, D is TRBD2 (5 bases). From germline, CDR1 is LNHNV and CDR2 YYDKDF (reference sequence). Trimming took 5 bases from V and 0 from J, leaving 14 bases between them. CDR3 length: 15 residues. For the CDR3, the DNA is TGTGCCACCAGCGTAGACTATGGCTCCTCCTACGAGCAGTACTTC. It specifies CATSVDYGSSYEQYF. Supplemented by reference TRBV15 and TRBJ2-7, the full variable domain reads DAMVIQNPRYQVTQFGKPVTLSCSQTLNHNVMYWYQQKSSQAPKLLFHYYDKDFNNEADTPDNFQSRRPNTSFCFLDIRSPGLGDTAMYLCATSVDYGSSYEQYFGPGTRLTVT.

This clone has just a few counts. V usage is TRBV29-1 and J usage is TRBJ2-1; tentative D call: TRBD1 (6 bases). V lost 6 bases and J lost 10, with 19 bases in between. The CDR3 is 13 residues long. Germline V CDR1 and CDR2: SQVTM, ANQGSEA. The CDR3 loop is CSVVGQWGSEQFF. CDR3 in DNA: TGCAGCGTCGTTGGACAGTGGGGCAGCGAGCAGTTCTTC.

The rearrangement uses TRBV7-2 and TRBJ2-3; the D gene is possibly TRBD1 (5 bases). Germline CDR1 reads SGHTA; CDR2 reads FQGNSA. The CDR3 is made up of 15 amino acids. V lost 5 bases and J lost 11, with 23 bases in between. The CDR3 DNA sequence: TGTGCCAGCAGCCCGGACACGGCCCCATTTATTGGGCAGTATTTT. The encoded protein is CASSPDTAPFIGQYF.

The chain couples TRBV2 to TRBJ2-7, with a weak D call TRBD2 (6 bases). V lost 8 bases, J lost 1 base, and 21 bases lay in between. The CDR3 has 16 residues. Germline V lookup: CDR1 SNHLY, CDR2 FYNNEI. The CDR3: CASAGTALSLSYEQYF. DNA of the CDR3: TGTGCCAGCGCGGGAACAGCCCTCAGTTTATCCTACGAGCAGTACTTC.

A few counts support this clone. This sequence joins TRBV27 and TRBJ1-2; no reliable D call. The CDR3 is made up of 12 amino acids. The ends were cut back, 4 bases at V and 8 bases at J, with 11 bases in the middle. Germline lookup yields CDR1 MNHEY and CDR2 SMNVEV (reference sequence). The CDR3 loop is CASSSPLRGYTF. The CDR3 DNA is TGTGCCAGCAGTTCCCCGTTGAGGGGCTACACCTTC.

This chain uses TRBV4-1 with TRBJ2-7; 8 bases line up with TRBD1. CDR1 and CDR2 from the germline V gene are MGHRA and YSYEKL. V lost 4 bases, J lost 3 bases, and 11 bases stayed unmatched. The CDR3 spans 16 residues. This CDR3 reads CASSLQPGTGGYEQYF. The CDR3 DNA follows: TGCGCCAGCAGCCTACAACCCGGAACAGGGGGCTACGAGCAGTACTTC.

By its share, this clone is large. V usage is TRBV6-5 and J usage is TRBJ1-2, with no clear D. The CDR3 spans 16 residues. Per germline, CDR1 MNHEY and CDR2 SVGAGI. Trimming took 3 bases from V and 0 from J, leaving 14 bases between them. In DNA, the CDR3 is TGTGCCAGCAGTTATAGCCTCACTCTTCCTAACTATGGCTACACCTTC. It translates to CASSYSLTLPNYGYTF.

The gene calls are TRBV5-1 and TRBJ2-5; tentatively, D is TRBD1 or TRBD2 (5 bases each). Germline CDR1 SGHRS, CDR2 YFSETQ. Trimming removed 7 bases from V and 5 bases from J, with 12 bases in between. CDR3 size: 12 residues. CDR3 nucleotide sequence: TGCGCCAGCTTCCGTGAGGGGGAGACCCAGTACTTC. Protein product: CASFREGETQYF.

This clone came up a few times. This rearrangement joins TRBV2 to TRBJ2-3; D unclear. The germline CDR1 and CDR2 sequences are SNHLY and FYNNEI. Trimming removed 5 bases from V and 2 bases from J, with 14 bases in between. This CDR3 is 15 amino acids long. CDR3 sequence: CASSKLPGNTDTQYF. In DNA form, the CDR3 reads TGTGCCAGCAGTAAACTCCCTGGGAACACAGATACGCAGTATTTT.

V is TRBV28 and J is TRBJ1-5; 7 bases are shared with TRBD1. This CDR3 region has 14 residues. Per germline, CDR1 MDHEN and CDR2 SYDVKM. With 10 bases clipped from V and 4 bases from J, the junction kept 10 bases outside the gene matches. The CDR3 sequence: CATKLGTENQPQHF. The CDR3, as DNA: TGTGCCACCAAACTCGGGACAGAAAATCAGCCCCAGCATTTT.

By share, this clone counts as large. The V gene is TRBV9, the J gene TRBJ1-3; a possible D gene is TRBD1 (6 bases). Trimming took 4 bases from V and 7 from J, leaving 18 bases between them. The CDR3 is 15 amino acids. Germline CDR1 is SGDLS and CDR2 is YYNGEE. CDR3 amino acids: CASSQGGVAVNTIYF. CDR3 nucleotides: TGTGCCAGCAGCCAAGGGGGGGTAGCGGTGAACACCATATATTTT.

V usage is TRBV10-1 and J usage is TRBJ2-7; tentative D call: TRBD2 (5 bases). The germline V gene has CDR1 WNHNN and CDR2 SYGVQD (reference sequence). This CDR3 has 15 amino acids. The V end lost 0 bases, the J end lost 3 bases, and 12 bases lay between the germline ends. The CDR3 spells CASSESELRGYEQYF. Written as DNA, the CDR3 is TGCGCCAGCAGTGAGTCTGAACTACGGGGCTACGAGCAGTACTTC.

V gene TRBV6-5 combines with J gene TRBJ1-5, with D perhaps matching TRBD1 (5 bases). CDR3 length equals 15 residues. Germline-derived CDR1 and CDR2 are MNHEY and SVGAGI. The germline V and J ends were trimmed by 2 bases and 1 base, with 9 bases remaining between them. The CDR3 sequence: CASSYRWGSNQPQHF. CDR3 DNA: TGTGCCAGCAGTTACCGATGGGGGAGCAATCAGCCCCAGCATTTT.

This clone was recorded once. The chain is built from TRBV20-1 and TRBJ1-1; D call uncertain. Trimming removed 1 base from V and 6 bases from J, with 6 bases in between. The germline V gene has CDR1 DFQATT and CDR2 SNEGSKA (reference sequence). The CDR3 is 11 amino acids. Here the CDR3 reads CSARVSAEAFF. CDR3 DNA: TGCAGTGCTAGAGTCAGCGCTGAAGCTTTCTTT.